These 14 T cell receptor beta chains originate from one sample sequenced in a study of beta chain features in type 1 diabetes. Sequenced material consisted of expressed TCRB transcripts (all of the isolated RNA was reverse transcribed). Libraries were prepared by immunoSEQ multiplex PCR; TCRdb keeps only in-frame clonotypes and omits some of them. The repertoire consists of around 340,000 clones, with around 7.6% occurring once and the leading ten covering less than 0.45%. The source material was central memory CD4+ T cells from blood. The receptors originated from a woman between 18 and 29 years old in good health.

The V and J genes are TRBV7-8 and TRBJ2-7; 13 bases are a match to TRBD2. The trim removed 2 bases at V and 4 bases at J, leaving 8 bases unmatched. Germline V gene sequence: CDR1 SGHVS, CDR2 FQNEAQ. The length of the CDR3 is 17 residues. CDR3 nucleotides: TGTGCCAGCAGCTTAACGTGGACTAGCGGGAGTTCATACGAGCAGTACTTC. It codes for CASSLTWTSGSSYEQYF.

This clone has more than one count but fewer than ten. V is TRBV27 and J is TRBJ1-2; perhaps TRBD1 as D (5 bases). V was shortened by 3 bases and J by 7 bases, with 12 bases between the two germline ends. The CDR3 contains 13 residues. Germline V lookup: CDR1 MNHEY, CDR2 SMNVEV (reference sequence). As DNA, the CDR3 is TGTGCCAGCAGTTTTACAACAGGCGGTGGCTACACCTTC. Protein sequence: CASSFTTGGGYTF.

Only a few counts were recorded for this clone. This rearrangement joins TRBV11-1 to TRBJ2-5; D gene uncertain. This CDR3 spans 13 amino acids. Germline V gene lookup returns CDR1 SGHAT and CDR2 FQDESV (reference sequence). Trimming stripped 4 bases from V and 0 bases from J, with 6 bases between. CDR3 loop: CASSSPDQETQYF. CDR3 nucleotide sequence: TGTGCCAGCAGCTCTCCGGACCAAGAGACCCAGTACTTC.

This clone was seen a handful of times. V and J are TRBV7-2 and TRBJ2-7; TRBD1 is a possible D gene (5 bases). The CDR3 runs 13 residues. The V and J ends lost 1 base and 7 bases respectively, with 11 bases between them. Germline loops: CDR1 SGHTA, CDR2 FQGNSA. The DNA for the CDR3 is TGTGCCAGCAGCTTAGTTAGGGCAGGGGAGCAGTACTTC. Its protein is CASSLVRAGEQYF.

The genes are TRBV11-2 and TRBJ2-7; TRBD1 agrees at 9 bases. The germline gives CDR1 SGHAT, CDR2 FQNNGV. The CDR3 is 15 residues long. The V segment lost 5 bases and the J segment 2 bases; nucleotides outside the gene matches: 7. The CDR3 DNA sequence: TGTGCCAGCAGCGTGTCGGGACAGGGCACCTACGAGCAGTACTTC. This translates into CASSVSGQGTYEQYF.

This rearrangement joins TRBV29-1 to TRBJ1-2; D may be TRBD1 (6 bases). This CDR3 has 13 amino acids. Trimming removed 7 bases at V and 2 bases at J, with 14 bases between. The germline V gene has CDR1 SQVTM and CDR2 ANQGSEA. CDR3 coding DNA: TGCAGCGGATCCACAGGGCCGAACTATGGCTACACCTTC. Protein product: CSGSTGPNYGYTF.

This clone was seen more than once but under ten times. The chain carries TRBV29-1 and TRBJ2-3; no reliable D call. The CDR3 is 13 amino acids. V lost 7 bases and J 0 bases, leaving 11 bases between the germline ends. Germline V lookup: CDR1 SQVTM, CDR2 ANQGSEA. CDR3 sequence reads: CSAQKTSTDTQYF. CDR3 coding DNA: TGCAGCGCCCAGAAGACTAGCACAGATACGCAGTATTTT.

The chain links TRBV7-9 to TRBJ1-5; TRBD1 might be the D (5 bases). V lost 5 bases and J lost 2, with 19 bases in between. The CDR3 sequence is 17 residues long. In germline, CDR1 is SEHNR, CDR2 FQNEAQ (reference sequence). The CDR3 is CASSPDGARHRNQPQHF. The CDR3 nucleotides read TGTGCCAGCAGCCCAGACGGGGCACGCCATCGCAATCAGCCCCAGCATTTT.

The rearrangement links TRBV5-4 to TRBJ2-2; 8 positions match TRBD1. CDR1 is SGHNT, CDR2 YYREEE, per germline (reference sequence). V shed 4 bases and J 10 bases; nucleotides not matched to a gene: 15. The CDR3 totals 16 residues. The CDR3 here is CASSRRQGLLIEELFF. In nucleotides, the CDR3 is TGTGCCAGCAGCCGGAGACAGGGGTTGCTTATCGAGGAGCTGTTTTTT.

The chain employs TRBV21-1 and TRBJ2-1; TRBD2, the table's D call, lacks a check against the DNA. TRBV21-1 is deemed a pseudogene. CDR3 length: 16 residues. CDR3 sequence reads: CASSRTSGSPYNEQFF. DNA for the CDR3: TGTGCCAGCAGCCGGACTAGCGGGAGTCCCTACAATGAGCAGTTCTTC.

The table lists this clone with a few counts. The rearrangement links TRBV6-5 to TRBJ2-2, with 9 bases aligning to TRBD1. This CDR3 region has 15 residues. V was clipped by 2 bases and J by 7 bases; unmatched bases: 5. Germline CDR1 reads MNHEY; CDR2 reads SVGAGI. CDR3 sequence reads: CASSYGQGRRGELFF. The DNA of the CDR3 is TGTGCCAGCAGTTACGGACAGGGGAGACGCGGGGAGCTGTTTTTT.

This clone has more than one count but fewer than ten. The chain uses TRBV11-2 and TRBJ2-7, with D possibly matching TRBD2 (6 bases). The CDR3 loop spans 13 amino acids. The germline CDR1 and CDR2 sequences are SGHAT and FQNNGV. V lost 8 bases, J lost 3 bases, and 14 bases lay in between. In DNA form, the CDR3 reads TGTGCCAGCTCCCCGGGACTCCGCTACGAGCAGTACTTC. This translates into CASSPGLRYEQYF.

This clone turned up a few times. The chain combines TRBV27 with TRBJ2-1; the D gene is possibly TRBD2 (5 bases). CDR3 size: 14 residues. Germline-derived CDR1 and CDR2 are MNHEY and SMNVEV (reference sequence). V was pared by 6 bases and J by 5 bases, with 14 bases between. CDR3 sequence reads: CASRLSGLDNEQFF. CDR3 sequence (DNA): TGTGCCAGCAGACTATCCGGACTTGACAATGAGCAGTTCTTC.

In its sample, this clone was seen a few times. This chain joins TRBV4-3 and TRBJ2-1; 7 bases are a match to TRBD2. This CDR3 has 15 amino acids. V shed 4 bases, J shed 8 bases, and the junction held 11 bases outside the gene matches. In germline, CDR1 is LGHNA, CDR2 YSLEER. The CDR3 is CASSRLRGGIDEQFF. The CDR3 coding sequence is TGCGCCAGCAGCCGCCTGCGGGGAGGGATCGATGAGCAGTTCTTC.